Shown below are 20 T cell receptor beta chains from a single sample sequenced in a study of shared clonotypes between healthy human individuals. Assay: immunoSEQ multiplex PCR; the TCRdb copy retains only in-frame clones and omits some. The sample consists of about 2.4 million clones, about 92% of them appearing once. The source material was naive CD4+ T cells sorted from blood. Subset here: CD45RA+ positively selected. These receptors were collected from a young man in good health.

V is TRBV9 and J is TRBJ2-5, with TRBD2 matching over 13 bases. Germline V CDR1 and CDR2: SGDLS, YYNGEE. CDR3 length equals 17 residues. J lost 5 bases, V lost 4 bases, and 11 bases had no gene match. The CDR3 DNA sequence: TGTGCCAGCAGCCCTTGGACTAGCGGGAGTTTTGTTGAGACCCAGTACTTC. It encodes CASSPWTSGSFVETQYF.

The genes are TRBV7-2 and TRBJ1-5; a possible D gene is TRBD1 (6 bases). V was cut by 0 bases and J by 5 bases, with 11 bases left in between. The CDR3 has 15 residues. Germline lookup yields CDR1 SGHTA and CDR2 FQGNSA. CDR3 region: CASSLAHGGHQPQHF. The CDR3 DNA is TGTGCCAGCAGCTTAGCGCATGGGGGGCATCAGCCCCAGCATTTT.

In the case of this clone: One junction end disagrees with the germline gene, perhaps due to a read error. The rearrangement uses TRBV7-2 and TRBJ2-7, with D perhaps matching TRBD1 or TRBD2 (6 bases each). Looked up from germline, CDR1 is SGHTA and CDR2 is FQGNSA. The CDR3 extends over 12 amino acids. The CDR3 DNA sequence: TGTGCCAGCAGCCGTGGGGGAGGCAGGGGTAACTTC. As protein: CASSRGGGRGNF.

V and J are TRBV6-1 and TRBJ2-1; 8 nucleotides match TRBD1. V was clipped by 2 bases and J by 4 bases; unmatched bases: 4. In germline, CDR1 is MNHNS, CDR2 SASEGT. The CDR3 spans 15 residues. The CDR3 DNA reads as TGTGCCAGCAGTGAAATGGGACAGGCGTACAATGAGCAGTTCTTC. Encoded protein: CASSEMGQAYNEQFF.

This clone was counted only a few times. The rearrangement uses TRBV6-6 and TRBJ1-6, with 7 bases identical to TRBD1. The germline CDR1 and CDR2 sequences are MNHNY and SVGAGI (reference sequence). This CDR3 region has 13 residues. The V segment lost 7 bases and the J segment 5 bases; nucleotides outside the gene matches: 2. The chain's CDR3 is CASTDRDNSPLHF. As DNA, the CDR3 is TGTGCCAGCACCGACAGGGATAATTCACCCCTCCACTTT.

The chain recombines TRBV30 with TRBJ1-1; D is unclear. Germline CDR1 reads GTSNPN; CDR2 reads SVGIG (reference sequence). The CDR3 sequence is 13 residues long. V lost 0 bases, J lost 8 bases, and 13 bases lay in between. CDR3 region: CAWSVRIAGEAFF. The CDR3 DNA sequence: TGTGCCTGGAGTGTTAGAATCGCAGGCGAAGCTTTCTTT.

The CDR3 sequence: CASSDLGADTQYF. The CDR3 DNA is TGCGCCAGCAGCGACCTTGGGGCAGATACGCAGTATTTT. The rearrangement joins TRBV10-1 to TRBJ2-3; D is ambiguous. Germline values: CDR1 WNHNN, CDR2 SYGVQD (reference sequence). Trimming shortened V by 6 bases and J by 4 bases, and 11 bases separated the two germline ends. The CDR3 has 13 amino acids.

Remarks on this clone: This same CDR3 is encoded by further DNA sequences in the sample. The rearrangement uses TRBV7-2 and TRBJ2-1; a weak D match, TRBD1 (6 bases). V was clipped by 5 bases and J by 6 bases, with 8 bases between them. In germline, CDR1 is SGHTA, CDR2 FQGNSA. This CDR3 spans 12 amino acids. CDR3 residues: CASSLQGNEQFF. The DNA for the CDR3 is TGTGCCAGCAGCCTACAGGGCAATGAGCAGTTCTTC.

The CDR3 sequence: CASSQAATGGWETQYF. The CDR3 nucleotides are TGCGCCAGCAGCCAAGCGGCAACAGGGGGGTGGGAGACCCAGTACTTC. This rearrangement joins TRBV4-1 to TRBJ2-5, with 8 bases identical to TRBD1. V shed 1 base, J shed 5 bases, and the junction held 9 bases outside the gene matches. Germline assignment: CDR1 MGHRA and CDR2 YSYEKL. The CDR3 extends over 16 amino acids.

A single count supports this clone. V gene TRBV7-9 combines with J gene TRBJ2-1, with D tentatively TRBD2 (5 bases). The germline V and J ends were trimmed by 3 bases and 6 bases, with 18 bases remaining between them. The CDR3 sequence is 16 residues long. The germline gives CDR1 SEHNR, CDR2 FQNEAQ (reference sequence). The CDR3 region has the DNA TGTGCCAGCAGCTTGCGGGCCCAGGCCCCGTCCAATGAGCAGTTCTTC. This gives the protein CASSLRAQAPSNEQFF.

The rearrangement uses TRBV13 and TRBJ1-2, with D tentatively TRBD1 (5 bases). Germline CDR1 PRHDT, CDR2 FYEKMQ (reference sequence). V was shortened by 4 bases and J by 5 bases, with 38 bases between the two germline ends. This CDR3 has 22 residues. The CDR3, as DNA: TGTGCCAGCAGCTCTAAGGGGTCCCCGGCGTACAACAGAAACTCTATTTTTTATGGCTACACCTTC. It translates to CASSSKGSPAYNRNSIFYGYTF.

The chain carries TRBV7-3 and TRBJ2-1, with D possibly being TRBD1 (6 bases). V lost 5 bases to trimming and J lost 0 bases, with 14 bases between them. This CDR3 contains 16 residues. From germline, CDR1 is SGHTA and CDR2 FQGTGA. In nucleotides, the CDR3 is TGTGCCAGCAGCCCCCGAGGGGGTCTCTCCTACAATGAGCAGTTCTTC. Its translation is CASSPRGGLSYNEQFF.

This chain links TRBV5-1 with TRBJ1-3; no firm D call. Trimming cost V 5 bases and J 2 bases, with 8 bases left between them. Germline assignment: CDR1 SGHRS and CDR2 YFSETQ. This CDR3 comprises 13 residues. The CDR3 spells CASRSGTGNTIYF. CDR3 in DNA: TGCGCCAGCAGGTCGGGGACTGGAAACACCATATATTTT.

Details on this clone: Germline is not matched at one junction end, which may reflect a read error. The chain uses TRBV6-1 and TRBJ2-7; possible D gene TRBD1, 6 bases. The CDR3 extends over 11 amino acids. Germline-derived CDR1 and CDR2 are MNHNS and SASEGT. This CDR3 is CASSDFEDSHF. The DNA of the CDR3 is TGTGCCAGCAGTGATTTCGAGGACAGCCACTTC.

The chain couples TRBV5-1 to TRBJ1-3; maybe TRBD1 (6 bases). Trimming took off 2 bases at V and 1 base at J, with 16 bases between the two ends. The CDR3 has 17 residues. CDR1 and CDR2 (germline): SGHRS, YFSETQ. The CDR3 nucleotides read TGCGCCAGCAGCTTAGCAGGGGATGGTCTGTCTGGAAACACCATATATTTT. Translating gives CASSLAGDGLSGNTIYF.

A remark on this clone: Other DNA sequences in the same sample also yield this CDR3. CDR3 nucleotides: TGTGCCAGTACCTTAGGGGGGGCGAACACTGAAGCTTTCTTT. Its translation is CASTLGGANTEAFF. The chain links TRBV19 to TRBJ1-1; possible D gene TRBD1, 6 bases. The CDR3 is 14 amino acids. Germline values: CDR1 LNHDA, CDR2 SQIVND (reference sequence). V lost 7 bases to trimming and J lost 1 base, with 13 bases between them.

The chain carries TRBV27 and TRBJ1-5, with 7 bases lining up with TRBD1. Germline V gives CDR1 MNHEY, CDR2 SMNVEV (reference sequence). The J segment lost 1 base and the V segment lost 4 bases, leaving 1 base of the junction unmatched. The CDR3 is made up of 14 amino acids. For the CDR3, the DNA is TGTGCCAGCAGTTGGACAGGCAGCAATCAGCCCCAGCATTTT. This gives the protein CASSWTGSNQPQHF.

The chain combines TRBV7-2 with TRBJ2-7, with a tentative D call TRBD1 (5 bases). With 3 bases removed from V and 1 base from J, the gap between germline ends came to 10 bases. The germline V gene encodes CDR1 SGHTA and CDR2 FQGNSA. CDR3 length: 14 residues. The CDR3 DNA reads as TGTGCCAGCAGCTTGTCCAGGGATTCCTACGAGCAGTACTTC. It codes for CASSLSRDSYEQYF.

CDR3 amino acids: CAISKDRAQETQYF. CDR3 coding DNA: TGTGCCATCAGTAAGGACAGGGCCCAAGAGACCCAGTACTTC. This chain connects TRBV10-3 to TRBJ2-5; TRBD1 agrees at 8 bases. Germline CDR1 and CDR2: ENHRY and SYGVKD. J lost 1 base, V lost 5 bases, and 3 bases had no gene match. The CDR3 is made up of 14 amino acids.

The gene calls are TRBV11-3 and TRBJ2-1, with D possibly being TRBD1 (5 bases). V was cut by 0 bases and J by 6 bases, with 9 bases left in between. CDR1 and CDR2 from the germline V gene are SGHNT and YENEEA. The CDR3 runs to 14 residues. Written as DNA, the CDR3 is TGTGCCAGCAGCTTAGATAAAGGGGTCAATGAGCAGTTCTTC. The encoded protein is CASSLDKGVNEQFF.